Listed below are T cell receptor beta chains from one sample, sequenced in a study of cytomegalovirus exposure and HLA in healthy donors. Assay used: immunoSEQ multiplex PCR; TCRdb lists only in-frame clones, some missing. This sample yields 130,000 to 150,000 clones, of which around 79% are seen a single time; 3% belongs to the top ten. The sample comprised PBMCs. These receptors came from a man between 35 and 55 years old in good health and CMV-seropositive. The CDR3 runs from the conserved cysteine through the conserved F or W. A D gene is named only where the DNA matches it firmly. Clone size, where shown, is once, few, many, or a class for clones that have expanded.

>TRBV7-3|TRBJ2-2|TRBD1|.
CASSSGQGARGELFF
TGTGCCAGCAGCTCAGGACAGGGGGCGCGTGGGGAGCTGTTTTTT
>TRBV5-4|TRBJ1-5|TRBD1|few
CASSQGQGDQPQHF
TGTGCCAGCAGCCAAGGACAGGGGGATCAGCCCCAGCATTTT
>TRBV4-1|TRBJ1-2|.|.
CASSRQEENLYGYTF
TGCGCCAGCAGCCGGCAGGAGGAAAACCTCTATGGCTACACCTTC
>TRBV5-1|TRBJ2-1|TRBD2|.
CASSLFSSGLSEQFF
TGCGCCAGCAGCTTGTTTTCTAGCGGGTTGTCTGAGCAGTTCTTC
>TRBV6-6|TRBJ1-1|TRBD1|.
CASTGQGNTEAFF
TGTGCCAGCACCGGACAGGGTAACACTGAAGCTTTCTTT
>TRBV30|TRBJ2-2|.|.
CAWSGGLNTGELFF
TGTGCCTGGAGTGGCGGACTTAACACCGGGGAGCTGTTTTTT
>TRBV7-7|TRBJ2-6|.|.
CASSPGTISGANVLTF
TGTGCCAGCAGCCCCGGGACAATCTCTGGGGCCAACGTCCTGACTTTC
>TRBV5-8|TRBJ1-2|TRBD1|once
CASEPFGQGEWSWYGYTF
TGTGCCAGCGAGCCTTTCGGACAGGGGGAATGGAGTTGGTATGGCTACACCTTC
>TRBV7-9|TRBJ2-5|TRBD2|once
CSSSFPLAGEGETQYF
TGTTCCAGCAGCTTCCCTCTAGCGGGAGAGGGGGAGACCCAGTACTTC
>TRBV27|TRBJ2-7|TRBD1|.
CASRSPAGTGDYEQYF
TGTGCCAGCAGATCCCCAGCCGGGACAGGGGACTACGAGCAGTACTTC
>TRBV14|TRBJ1-2|.|.
CASSRGRAPNYGYTF
TGTGCCAGCAGCCGAGGGAGGGCACCTAACTATGGCTACACCTTC
>TRBV2|TRBJ1-2|.|once
CASSEPDGYTF
TGTGCCAGCAGTGAACCCGATGGCTACACCTTC
>TRBV5-1|TRBJ2-3|.|.
CASSLRPGTGYRSDTQYF
TGCGCCAGCAGCTTGCGCCCCGGAACAGGGTACCGATCAGATACGCAGTATTTT
>TRBV4-1|TRBJ1-5|TRBD1|.
CASSQDPLDRVNQPQHF
TGCGCCAGCAGCCAAGATCCCTTGGACAGGGTTAATCAGCCCCAGCATTTT
>TRBV9|TRBJ2-7|.|once
CASSPGSGYEQYF
TGTGCCAGCAGCCCGGGGTCTGGCTACGAGCAGTACTTC
>TRBV4-2|TRBJ1-2|TRBD1|few
CASSQEATGFSYGYTF
TGTGCCAGCAGCCAAGAAGCGACAGGGTTCAGCTATGGCTACACCTTC